Each of the 21 T cell receptor beta chains below was sequenced from the same sample in a study of CD8 T cells in Susac syndrome. cDNA came from roughly 0.47 to 1 ug RNA primed by random hexamers. TCRdb analysed the immunoSEQ multiplex PCR reads with MiXCR anew, one entry per CDR3 protein. The table has about 120,000 distinct CDR3 sequences, roughly 91% seen once. Sequences were obtained from CD4+ T cells from PBMCs. These receptors were collected from a human donor in good health.

The rearrangement uses TRBV20-1 and TRBJ2-1; tentative D call: TRBD1 (5 bases). Trimming removed 0 bases at V and 3 bases at J, with 15 bases between. Germline CDR1 DFQATT, CDR2 SNEGSKA (reference sequence). This CDR3 is built from 16 residues. This CDR3 reads CSARDRVRAFYNEQFF. In DNA form, the CDR3 reads TGCAGTGCTAGAGATCGCGTCAGGGCCTTCTACAATGAGCAGTTCTTC.

This chain joins TRBV7-8 and TRBJ2-7; D is unresolved. Germline loops: CDR1 SGHVS, CDR2 FQNEAQ. V lost 3 bases and J 0 bases, leaving 9 bases between the germline ends. The CDR3 totals 14 residues. The CDR3: CASSFGLTSYEQYF. DNA for the CDR3: TGTGCCAGCAGCTTCGGCCTGACCTCCTACGAGCAGTACTTC.

The chain is built from TRBV25-1 and TRBJ2-1; 12 positions agree with TRBD2. The CDR3 contains 16 residues. V was pared by 2 bases and J by 7 bases, with 6 bases of the junction left unmatched. Per germline, CDR1 MGHDK and CDR2 SYGVNS. The CDR3 coding sequence is TGTGCCAGCAGTGAAGGGCTAGCGGGAGGGGATAATGAGCAGTTCTTC. Residues: CASSEGLAGGDNEQFF.

V gene TRBV30 combines with J gene TRBJ1-2, with D perhaps TRBD1 (5 bases). With 2 bases removed from V and 8 bases from J, the gap between germline ends came to 15 bases. CDR3 size: 13 residues. Germline CDR1 is GTSNPN and CDR2 is SVGIG (reference sequence). The CDR3 nucleotides are TGTGCCTGGAGTCGGGACCGACCGAGGGGCTACACCTTC. As protein: CAWSRDRPRGYTF.

The chain links TRBV12-3 or TRBV12-4 to TRBJ1-5, with D perhaps matching TRBD1 (6 bases). CDR3 length: 16 amino acids. V was shortened by 5 bases and J by 7 bases, with 21 bases between the two germline ends. DNA of the CDR3: TGTGCCAGCAGTCCTAGCCCCTGGACAGCGGGACAGCCCCAGCATTTT. It specifies CASSPSPWTAGQPQHF.

The gene calls are TRBV5-1 and TRBJ2-5, with D maybe TRBD2 (5 bases). The V gene lost 7 bases and the J gene lost 5 bases, with 12 bases spanning the gap. Germline lookup yields CDR1 SGHRS and CDR2 YFSETQ. The CDR3 length is 12 residues. CDR3 sequence: CASARELETQYF. CDR3 sequence (DNA): TGCGCCAGCGCGAGGGAATTGGAGACCCAGTACTTC.

The chain uses TRBV30 and TRBJ2-7; D is unresolved. Germline CDR1 and CDR2: GTSNPN and SVGIG (reference sequence). This CDR3 has 13 residues. V lost 0 bases and J lost 3, with 9 bases in between. CDR3 amino acids: CAWSVARIYEQYF. CDR3 coding DNA: TGTGCCTGGAGTGTGGCAAGAATCTACGAGCAGTACTTC.

V gene TRBV5-1 combines with J gene TRBJ2-7; 10 positions agree with TRBD1. V gave up 0 bases and J gave up 5 bases; unmatched junction bases: 11. Germline CDR1 SGHRS, CDR2 YFSETQ. This CDR3 contains 17 residues. The CDR3 sequence: CASSLGGSGTGVDEQYF. The CDR3 nucleotides are TGCGCCAGCAGCTTGGGGGGATCGGGGACAGGGGTCGACGAGCAGTACTTC.

This clonotype was recorded only once. The J gene is TRBJ2-7, the V gene TRBV29-1; 9 positions match TRBD2. The V segment lost 7 bases and the J segment 0 bases; nucleotides outside the gene matches: 4. Germline V gene data show CDR1 as SQVTM and CDR2 as ANQGSEA. The CDR3 totals 13 residues. For the CDR3, the DNA is TGCAGCGCCCGCGGGGGGGACTCCTACGAGCAGTACTTC. This encodes CSARGGDSYEQYF.

The V and J genes are TRBV7-9 and TRBJ1-3, with 7 bases fitting TRBD1. CDR3 length: 17 residues. Germline V gene sequence: CDR1 SEHNR, CDR2 FQNEAQ (reference sequence). V was clipped by 5 bases and J by 0 bases; unmatched bases: 10. CDR3 sequence: CASSGQGQRFSGNTIYF. The CDR3 nucleotides read TGTGCCAGCAGCGGCCAGGGACAGCGCTTCTCTGGAAACACCATATATTTT.

The chain recombines TRBV3-1 with TRBJ2-7; 10 bases are shared with TRBD1. V lost 5 bases, J lost 6 bases, and 1 base stayed unmatched. The CDR3 is 12 residues long. Germline assignment: CDR1 LGHDT and CDR2 YNNKEL (reference sequence). The CDR3 bases are TGTGCCAGCAGCAGGACAGGGGGCGAGCAGTACTTC. It specifies CASSRTGGEQYF.

CDR3: CASSSSGLSGDEQYF. CDR3 bases: TGTGCCAGCAGCTCGTCGGGGCTATCCGGCGACGAGCAGTACTTC. This chain uses TRBV7-9 with TRBJ2-7; D is possibly TRBD1 or TRBD2 (5 bases each). Germline CDR1 SEHNR, CDR2 FQNEAQ (reference sequence). V lost 4 bases, J lost 5 bases, and 18 bases lay in between. The CDR3 sequence is 15 residues long.

The CDR3 DNA reads TGTGCCAGCAGCTCGCCGGGACAGGGGGGCTATGGCTACACCTTC. It yields the protein CASSSPGQGGYGYTF. This chain links TRBV7-2 with TRBJ1-2; 11 bases match TRBD1. V dropped 4 bases and J dropped 4; count of bases not matched to a gene: 5. The germline V gene encodes CDR1 SGHTA and CDR2 FQGNSA. The CDR3 spans 15 residues.

The gene calls are TRBV4-1 and TRBJ2-5; 9 bases fit TRBD1. There are 14 residues in the CDR3. Germline CDR1 is MGHRA and CDR2 is YSYEKL. V shed 6 bases and J 3 bases; nucleotides not matched to a gene: 5. CDR3 loop: CASRNDRGKETQYF. The CDR3 DNA reads as TGCGCCAGCAGGAACGACAGGGGGAAAGAGACCCAGTACTTC.

The chain joins TRBV27 to TRBJ1-2, with D possibly TRBD1 on 6 matching bases. The CDR3 is 16 residues long. The germline gives CDR1 MNHEY, CDR2 SMNVEV (reference sequence). Deletions cut 4 bases from V and 4 bases from J, with 19 bases between. In DNA, the CDR3 is TGTGCCAGCAGTTCCTCCCCGGGGGGGCTCGGCTATGGCTACACCTTC. This gives the protein CASSSSPGGLGYGYTF.

The genes are TRBV5-1 and TRBJ2-3; D unclear. This CDR3 has 15 residues. V was cut by 5 bases and J by 6 bases, with 19 bases left in between. Germline loops: CDR1 SGHRS, CDR2 YFSETQ. The CDR3 nucleotides are TGCGCCAGCAGACCCAGACCTAAAGGCCCTGATACGCAGTATTTT. Translated, it gives CASRPRPKGPDTQYF.

The chain is built from TRBV7-2 and TRBJ2-7; the D gene is possibly TRBD1 (5 bases). Germline V lookup: CDR1 SGHTA, CDR2 FQGNSA. The V end was cut by 3 bases, the J end by 2 bases, with 8 bases between. CDR3 length: 13 residues. CDR3 nucleotide sequence: TGTGCCAGCAGCTTCAGGGTGGCCTACGAGCAGTACTTC. This translates into CASSFRVAYEQYF.

The chain links TRBV5-6 to TRBJ1-2; possible D gene TRBD1, 5 bases. The CDR3 sequence is 14 residues long. From germline, CDR1 is SGHDT and CDR2 YYEEEE. V shed 10 bases and J shed 8 bases, with 24 bases lying between them. CDR3 bases: TGTGCCTACAATTCGAGGGGTTCGCTTTTCGGCTACACCTTC. Encoded protein: CAYNSRGSLFGYTF.

The V and J genes are TRBV7-6 and TRBJ1-1, with D uncertain. Trimming removed 1 base at V and 5 bases at J, with 11 bases between. The CDR3 runs 14 residues. Germline CDR1 SGHVS, CDR2 FNYEAQ. In DNA form, the CDR3 reads TGTGCCAGCAGCTTAGATGATGTGGGAACTGAAGCTTTCTTT. Translation gives CASSLDDVGTEAFF.

This chain connects TRBV19 to TRBJ1-5; tentative D call: TRBD1 (6 bases). The CDR3 totals 14 residues. CDR1 and CDR2 (germline): LNHDA, SQIVND (reference sequence). V dropped 4 bases and J dropped 4 bases, with 11 bases sitting between them. CDR3 sequence: CASSKEQGNQPQHF. The CDR3 DNA reads as TGTGCCAGTAGTAAGGAACAGGGTAATCAGCCCCAGCATTTT.

The chain links TRBV12-3 or TRBV12-4 to TRBJ2-1; no firm D call. The CDR3 has 12 amino acids. V was clipped by 3 bases and J by 4 bases, with 4 bases between them. CDR3 in amino acids: CASSLLYNEQFF. The CDR3 bases are TGTGCCAGCAGTTTGCTATACAATGAGCAGTTCTTC.